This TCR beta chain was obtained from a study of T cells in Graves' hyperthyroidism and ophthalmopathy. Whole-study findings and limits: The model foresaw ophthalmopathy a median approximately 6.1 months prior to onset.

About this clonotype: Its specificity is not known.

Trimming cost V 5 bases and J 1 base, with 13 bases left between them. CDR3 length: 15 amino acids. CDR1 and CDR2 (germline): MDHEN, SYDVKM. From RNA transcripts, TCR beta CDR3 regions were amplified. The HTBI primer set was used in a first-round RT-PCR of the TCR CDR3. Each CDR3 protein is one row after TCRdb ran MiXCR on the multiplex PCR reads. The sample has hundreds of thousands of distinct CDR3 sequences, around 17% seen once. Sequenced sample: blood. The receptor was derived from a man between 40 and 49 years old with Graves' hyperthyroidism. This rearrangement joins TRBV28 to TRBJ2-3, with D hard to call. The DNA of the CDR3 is TGTGCCAGCAGTCCCGACTGGACCGGCACAGATACGCAGTATTTT. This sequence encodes CASSPDWTGTDTQYF.